Listed here are 31 T cell receptor beta chains from one sample, sequenced in a study of vaccination and CD4 T cells after COVID-19. Sequence data for DNA of cultured CD4+ T cells were generated by the Oncomine TCR Beta short-read assay. In TCRdb, the PCR reads were re-called with MiXCR into one record per CDR3 protein. This table has 9,500 to 15,000 distinct CDR3 sequences, about three fifths appearing once. Treatment here: roughly nine-day PBMC culture with coronavirus spike peptide pools or control peptides (ViraFEST assay). What these receptors recognize is not known. The material sequenced was CD4+ T cells from blood, cultured in vitro. These receptors were taken from a human donor who had recovered from COVID-19.

The rearrangement links TRBV20-1 to TRBJ2-5; unclear D gene. CDR3 length: 12 amino acids. Trimming removed 0 bases at V and 2 bases at J, with 4 bases between. Germline CDR1 is DFQATT and CDR2 is SNEGSKA (reference sequence). The CDR3 is CSARDRQETQYF. The CDR3 DNA reads as TGCAGTGCTAGAGACAGGCAAGAGACCCAGTACTTC.

This sequence joins TRBV15 and TRBJ2-6; 8 bases are shared with TRBD2. Germline-derived CDR1 and CDR2 are LNHNV and YYDKDF (reference sequence). With 1 base clipped from V and 2 bases from J, the junction kept 1 base outside the gene matches. The CDR3 runs 16 residues. This CDR3 reads CATSRGAGAGANVLTF. CDR3 nucleotide sequence: TGTGCCACCAGCAGAGGAGCGGGAGCTGGGGCCAACGTCCTGACTTTC. Full variable domain (missing parts from reference TRBV15 and TRBJ2-6): DAMVIQNPRYQVTQFGKPVTLSCSQTLNHNVMYWYQQKSSQAPKLLFHYYDKDFNNEADTPDNFQSRRPNTSFCFLDIRSPGLGDTAMYLCATSRGAGAGANVLTFGAGSRLTVL.

The CDR3 region is CSATGLAGVSGANVLTF. In nucleotides, the CDR3 is TGCAGTGCTACGGGACTAGCGGGAGTTTCTGGGGCCAACGTCCTGACTTTC. The V and J genes are TRBV20-1 and TRBJ2-6, with TRBD2 identical over 14 bases. In germline, CDR1 is DFQATT, CDR2 SNEGSKA (reference sequence). The CDR3 is 17 amino acids. J gave up 1 base and V 4 bases, and 3 bases lay outside the gene matches.

This clonotype was counted a few times. This chain uses TRBV23-1 with TRBJ2-5; either TRBD1 or TRBD2 may supply D (5 bases each). TRBV23-1 is flagged as an ORF with uncertain function. The germline V and J ends were trimmed by 2 bases and 6 bases, with 7 bases remaining between them. This CDR3 spans 12 amino acids. The CDR3 sequence is CASSQEGKTQYF. The DNA of the CDR3 is TGCGCCAGCAGTCAAGAGGGGAAGACCCAGTACTTC.

This rearrangement joins TRBV5-1 to TRBJ2-2; 9 positions agree with TRBD1. In germline, CDR1 is SGHRS, CDR2 YFSETQ. The junction had 4 bases not matched to a gene; V was cut back by 7 bases and J by 0 bases. The CDR3 contains 15 residues. CDR3 in amino acids: CASSTGGTNTGELFF. CDR3 in DNA: TGCGCCAGCTCAACAGGGGGCACGAACACCGGGGAGCTGTTTTTT.

The chain combines TRBV20-1 with TRBJ2-5; D remains ambiguous. This CDR3 spans 13 amino acids. Germline CDR1 and CDR2: DFQATT and SNEGSKA (reference sequence). Between the trimmed V and J ends, which lost 2 bases and 2 bases, there was a span of 9 bases. CDR3 in DNA: TGCAGTGCTAGAATCGGCAGTCAAGAGACCCAGTACTTC. Translated, it gives CSARIGSQETQYF.

This clonotype was recorded once. The J gene is TRBJ2-7, the V gene TRBV6-1, with 8 positions matching TRBD2. The CDR3 has 15 residues. Unmatched junction bases numbered 5, after V lost 2 bases and J lost 2 bases. Germline V gene data show CDR1 as MNHNS and CDR2 as SASEGT. DNA for the CDR3: TGTGCCAGCAGTGAACAAGCGGGGGAGGCCTACGAGCAGTACTTC. The encoded protein is CASSEQAGEAYEQYF.

The chain links TRBV28 to TRBJ1-1; D is unresolved. The CDR3 runs 13 residues. Germline loops: CDR1 MDHEN, CDR2 SYDVKM. Trimming took off 5 bases at V and 1 base at J, with 8 bases between the two ends. The CDR3 DNA reads as TGTGCCAGCAGTCTCCCTCAGAACACTGAAGCTTTCTTT. Protein: CASSLPQNTEAFF. Combining the CDR3 with reference TRBV28 and TRBJ1-1 gives the whole variable domain DVKVTQSSRYLVKRTGEKVFLECVQDMDHENMFWYRQDPGLGLRLIYFSYDVKMKEKGDIPEGYSVSREKKERFSLILESASTNQTSMYLCASSLPQNTEAFFGQGTRLTVV.

The chain joins TRBV7-9 to TRBJ2-2, with D unclear. Germline V gene data show CDR1 as SEHNR and CDR2 as FQNEAQ (reference sequence). V lost 3 bases, J lost 1 base, and 9 bases lay in between. CDR3 length: 15 amino acids. CDR3 in amino acids: CASSLGGVNTGELFF. In DNA form, the CDR3 reads TGTGCCAGCAGCTTGGGCGGAGTGAACACCGGGGAGCTGTTTTTT.

This clonotype was found a few times. The CDR3 nucleotides read TGTGCCAGCAGCGAAGACAGGGCTTCCCTTTATGGCTACACCTTC. It yields the protein CASSEDRASLYGYTF. This chain joins TRBV7-2 and TRBJ1-2, with 7 bases matching TRBD1. Trimming cost V 5 bases and J 5 bases; bases outside gene matches: 11. Germline V gives CDR1 SGHTA, CDR2 FQGNSA. This CDR3 comprises 15 residues. Variable domain in full (rest from reference TRBV7-2 and TRBJ1-2): GAGVSQSPSNKVTEKGKDVELRCDPISGHTALYWYRQSLGQGLEFLIYFQGNSAPDKSGLPSDRFSAERTGGSVSTLTIQRTQQEDSAVYLCASSEDRASLYGYTFGSGTRLTVV.

By share of the sample, this clonotype is medium-sized (0.01 to 0.1%). The chain employs TRBV7-2 and TRBJ1-5; D not resolved. CDR3 length: 15 amino acids. Germline CDR1 is SGHTA and CDR2 is FQGNSA. V lost 7 bases and J 6 bases, leaving 19 bases between the germline ends. Here the CDR3 DNA reads TGTGCCAGCACACGTGGGTTATACGACGGTCAGCCCCAGCATTTT. This sequence encodes CASTRGLYDGQPQHF.

This clonotype was observed a handful of times. The chain joins TRBV6-2 or TRBV6-3 to TRBJ1-5; TRBD1 aligns across 9 bases. The length of the CDR3 is 18 residues. From germline, CDR1 is MNHEY and CDR2 SVGEGT. The junction had 8 bases not matched to a gene; V was cut back by 2 bases and J by 0 bases. Here the CDR3 DNA reads TGTGCCAGCAGTTACACCGGGGGACAGGGTATTAGCAATCAGCCCCAGCATTTT. It yields the protein CASSYTGGQGISNQPQHF.

The chain combines TRBV6-1 with TRBJ1-3, with D uncertain. The CDR3 extends over 14 amino acids. Germline V gene data show CDR1 as MNHNS and CDR2 as SASEGT. The V end was cut by 1 base, the J end by 0 bases, with 4 bases between. The CDR3 reads CASSEDSSGNTIYF. For the CDR3, the DNA is TGTGCCAGCAGTGAAGACAGCTCTGGAAACACCATATATTTT.

The genes are TRBV30 and TRBJ2-7; 9 positions match TRBD2. This CDR3 spans 11 amino acids. Looked up from germline, CDR1 is GTSNPN and CDR2 is SVGIG (reference sequence). Trimming removed 8 bases from V and 4 bases from J; junction bases left unmatched: 3. CDR3 sequence: CAGSGRYEQYF. CDR3 sequence (DNA): TGTGCCGGTAGCGGGAGATACGAGCAGTACTTC.

V usage is TRBV2 and J usage is TRBJ2-7, with D possibly being TRBD2 (5 bases). CDR1 is SNHLY, CDR2 FYNNEI, per germline. Trimming removed 5 bases from V and 2 bases from J, with 13 bases in between. The CDR3 sequence is 14 residues long. The CDR3 DNA reads as TGTGCCAGCAGTCGAATCGGGATAACCTACGAGCAGTACTTC. This sequence encodes CASSRIGITYEQYF.

The rearrangement joins TRBV11-3 to TRBJ2-3; either TRBD1 or TRBD2 may supply D (5 bases each). CDR3 length equals 18 residues. Per the germline V gene, CDR1 is SGHNT and CDR2 is YENEEA. Trimming took off 2 bases at V and 5 bases at J, with 23 bases between the two ends. The CDR3 is CASSLIPTPWTRGDTQYF. Written as DNA, the CDR3 is TGTGCCAGCAGCTTAATCCCCACACCGTGGACGAGGGGAGATACGCAGTATTTT.

The chain links TRBV27 to TRBJ2-1; no firm D call. The CDR3 consists of 13 residues. CDR1 MNHEY and CDR2 SMNVEV come from the germline V gene (reference sequence). V gave up 5 bases and J gave up 11 bases, with 16 bases separating them. This CDR3 is CASSLRDQNKQFF. The CDR3 coding sequence is TGTGCCAGCAGTCTCAGAGATCAAAATAAGCAGTTCTTC.

This chain connects TRBV27 to TRBJ2-7, with D perhaps TRBD1 or TRBD2 (5 bases each). Germline V gene lookup returns CDR1 MNHEY and CDR2 SMNVEV (reference sequence). This CDR3 has 14 residues. The ends were cut back, 7 bases at V and 0 bases at J, with 13 bases in the middle. This CDR3 reads CASTRDGDSYEQYF. The CDR3 nucleotides read TGTGCCAGCACCCGGGACGGCGACTCCTACGAGCAGTACTTC.

The CDR3 DNA reads TGTGCCAGCAGCCAAGGGACGACTAATGAGCAGTTCTTC. It translates to CASSQGTTNEQFF. The gene calls are TRBV7-2 and TRBJ2-1, with D possibly called TRBD1 or TRBD2 (5 bases each). Germline loops: CDR1 SGHTA, CDR2 FQGNSA. The CDR3 spans 13 residues. With 5 bases removed from V and 7 bases from J, the gap between germline ends came to 12 bases.

This chain uses TRBV20-1 with TRBJ2-4; D may be TRBD2 (7 bases). CDR3 length equals 17 residues. The ends were cut back, 5 bases at V and 8 bases at J, with 28 bases in the middle. CDR1 is DFQATT and CDR2 is SNEGSKA in the germline V gene (reference sequence). In DNA form, the CDR3 reads TGCAGTGCTCACGACCCCTGGGCGGGGGCGATGGAGGACATTCAGTACTTC. It specifies CSAHDPWAGAMEDIQYF.

This clonotype was detected a few times. The chain employs TRBV24-1 and TRBJ2-3; TRBD2 matches 10 bases. V lost 7 bases to trimming and J lost 6 bases; unmatched junction nucleotides: 12. Germline V gene data show CDR1 as KGHDR and CDR2 as SFDVKD. The CDR3 length is 16 residues. In DNA form, the CDR3 reads TGTGCCACCAGCAACTCCGGGACTAGCGAGTTGGATACGCAGTATTTT. Translating it yields CATSNSGTSELDTQYF.

The V call is TRBV5-1, the J call TRBJ2-5, with 10 bases lining up with TRBD2. The CDR3 has 17 amino acids. Germline lookup yields CDR1 SGHRS and CDR2 YFSETQ. V shed 5 bases and J 1 base; nucleotides not matched to a gene: 11. The CDR3 here is CASSYTGTSAFQETQYF. In nucleotides, the CDR3 is TGCGCCAGCAGTTATACCGGGACTAGCGCATTCCAAGAGACCCAGTACTTC.

The CDR3: CAISESSRLENQPQHF. For the CDR3, the DNA is TGTGCCATCAGTGAGTCATCCCGGCTTGAGAACCAGCCCCAGCATTTT. This rearrangement joins TRBV10-3 to TRBJ1-5; unclear D gene. Looked up from germline, CDR1 is ENHRY and CDR2 is SYGVKD. V was pared by 0 bases and J by 7 bases, with 16 bases between. The CDR3 covers 16 residues.

This clonotype was found a few times. The chain uses TRBV19 and TRBJ2-7, with 10 nucleotides matching TRBD1. Unmatched junction bases numbered 4, after V lost 1 base and J lost 4 bases. The CDR3 is 15 residues long. The germline CDR1 and CDR2 sequences are LNHDA and SQIVND (reference sequence). This CDR3 is CASSIARTGGYEQYF. CDR3 sequence (DNA): TGTGCCAGTAGTATAGCTCGGACAGGGGGATACGAGCAGTACTTC.

Within the sample, this clonotype is medium-sized (0.01 to 0.1%). The J gene is TRBJ2-5, the V gene TRBV30; 10 bases are shared with TRBD2. The CDR3 runs 14 residues. V was clipped by 2 bases and J by 5 bases; unmatched bases: 5. The germline gives CDR1 GTSNPN, CDR2 SVGIG (reference sequence). CDR3 in amino acids: CAWSIAGGAETQYF. In DNA, the CDR3 is TGTGCCTGGAGTATAGCGGGAGGCGCCGAGACCCAGTACTTC.

V and J are TRBV5-4 and TRBJ2-3; TRBD2 agrees at 9 bases. The junction had 10 bases not matched to a gene; V was cut back by 4 bases and J by 4 bases. The CDR3 consists of 16 residues. In germline, CDR1 is SGHNT, CDR2 YYREEE (reference sequence). The CDR3 coding sequence is TGTGCCAGCAGCCTAAGACTAGCGGTTAAAGCAGATACGCAGTATTTT. Its protein product is CASSLRLAVKADTQYF.

The genes are TRBV20-1 and TRBJ2-1, with TRBD2 matching over 15 bases. Germline assignment: CDR1 DFQATT and CDR2 SNEGSKA (reference sequence). The CDR3 spans 16 residues. V dropped 8 bases and J dropped 6; count of bases not matched to a gene: 11. CDR3 protein: CSTPGLAGGPVNEQFF. In nucleotides, the CDR3 is TGCAGTACTCCCGGACTAGCGGGAGGGCCAGTCAATGAGCAGTTCTTC.

This clonotype appeared a few times. This rearrangement joins TRBV24-1 to TRBJ2-5; D uncertain. Per the germline V gene, CDR1 is KGHDR and CDR2 is SFDVKD. This CDR3 has 14 residues. V lost 9 bases, J lost 5 bases, and 18 bases lay in between. The CDR3 sequence is CATSTNGAVETQYF. The CDR3 nucleotides read TGTGCCACCTCAACGAATGGTGCGGTCGAGACCCAGTACTTC.

In DNA form, the CDR3 reads TGTGCCAGCAGCTTATTATCCGGTGACTATGGCTACACCTTC. Translation: CASSLLSGDYGYTF. The rearrangement uses TRBV7-9 and TRBJ1-2; no definite D call. This CDR3 is built from 14 residues. Per germline, CDR1 SEHNR and CDR2 FQNEAQ (reference sequence). Trimming pared 2 bases from V and 3 bases from J, leaving 10 bases between.

This chain uses TRBV20-1 with TRBJ2-1; 12 positions match TRBD2. Germline trimming cut 0 bases from V and 8 bases from J; bases unmatched to any gene: 8. Germline CDR1 DFQATT, CDR2 SNEGSKA (reference sequence). This CDR3 has 16 amino acids. The CDR3 protein is CSARDWTSGKVDEQFF. The DNA of the CDR3 is TGCAGTGCTAGAGACTGGACTAGCGGGAAAGTGGATGAGCAGTTCTTC.

This clonotype was seen a single time. This chain uses TRBV20-1 with TRBJ2-5; 9 positions match TRBD2. Germline CDR1 is DFQATT and CDR2 is SNEGSKA (reference sequence). The V segment lost 0 bases and the J segment 5 bases; nucleotides outside the gene matches: 10. The CDR3 length is 16 residues. The CDR3 bases are TGCAGTGCTAGAGATCGTGCTAGCGGGAATTCTGAGACCCAGTACTTC. This sequence encodes CSARDRASGNSETQYF.